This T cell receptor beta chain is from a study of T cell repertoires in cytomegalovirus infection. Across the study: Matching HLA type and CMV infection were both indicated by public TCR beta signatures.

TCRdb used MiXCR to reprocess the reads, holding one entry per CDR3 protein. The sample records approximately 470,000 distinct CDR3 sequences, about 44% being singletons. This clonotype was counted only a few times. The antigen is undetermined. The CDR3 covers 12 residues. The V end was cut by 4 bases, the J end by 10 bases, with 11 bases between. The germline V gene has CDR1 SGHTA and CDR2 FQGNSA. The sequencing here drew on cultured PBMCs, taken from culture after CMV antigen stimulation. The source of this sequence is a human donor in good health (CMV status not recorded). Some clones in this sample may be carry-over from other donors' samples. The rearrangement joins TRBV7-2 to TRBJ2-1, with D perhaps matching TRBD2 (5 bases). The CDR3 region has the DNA TGTGCCAGCAGCTCCCCCCCGGGGGAGCAGTTCTTC. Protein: CASSSPPGEQFF.